This paragraph covers one TCR beta chain sequence. This record belongs to a study of cytomegalovirus exposure and HLA in healthy donors. Germline CDR1 reads SGHDT; CDR2 reads YYEEEE. This CDR3 has 14 residues. The V gene lost 7 bases and the J gene lost 2 bases, with 14 bases spanning the gap. The primer mix had 60 Vbeta and 13 Jbeta primers. Data came from immunoSEQ multiplex PCR; TCRdb stores just in-frame clones and leaves some out. In the table there are around 180,000 clones, around 80% of which are singletons. The rearrangement links TRBV5-6 to TRBJ2-3; possible D gene TRBD2, 6 bases. The TCR was taken from a middle-aged man in good health and CMV-seronegative. Specimen: PBMCs. CDR3 DNA: TGTGCCAGCTACCCTCAGGGACTCACAGATACGCAGTATTTT. It codes for CASYPQGLTDTQYF.